Sequencing of this T cell receptor (beta chain) was carried out in a study of response to subunit inactivated influenza vaccine. Trimming shortened V by 8 bases and J by 5 bases, and 21 bases separated the two germline ends. CDR1 and CDR2 (germline): MDHEN, SYDVKM. This CDR3 has 16 residues. Each CDR3 protein gets one entry after TCRdb re-called the RT-PCR reads with MiXCR. Found here are a few hundred thousand distinct CDR3 sequences, about 14% of them singletons; the top ten hold 11%. This clonotype has a handful of counts. V and J are TRBV28 and TRBJ2-2; a weak D match, TRBD1 (8 bases). This receptor was taken from a middle-aged man who received an inactivated influenza vaccine. The source was PBMCs from blood, collected 11 to 12 days after vaccination. This CDR3 is CASSLGGQGGTGELFF. The CDR3 nucleotides read TGTGCCAGCTCCCTGGGCGGACAGGGAGGGACCGGGGAGCTGTTTTTT. Combining the CDR3 with reference TRBV28 and TRBJ2-2 gives the whole variable domain DVKVTQSSRYLVKRTGEKVFLECVQDMDHENMFWYRQDPGLGLRLIYFSYDVKMKEKGDIPEGYSVSREKKERFSLILESASTNQTSMYLCASSLGGQGGTGELFFGEGSRLTVL.